The 27 T cell receptor beta chains reported below all come from one sample, sequenced in a study of radiotherapy plus CTLA-4 blockade in lung cancer. Produced via immunoSEQ multiplex PCR; TCRdb's table is partial and in-frame only. This table holds tens of thousands of clones, 63% found once. The sequencing here drew on peripheral blood, taken from a patient treated with radiotherapy plus ipilimumab. Source of these receptors: a human donor with non-small cell lung cancer who had a partial response to radiotherapy plus ipilimumab.

This clone was seen a handful of times. The gene calls are TRBV7-9 and TRBJ2-1; 9 nucleotides match TRBD2. The J segment lost 6 bases and the V segment lost 4 bases, leaving 1 base of the junction unmatched. Germline-derived CDR1 and CDR2 are SEHNR and FQNEAQ (reference sequence). CDR3 size: 13 residues. The CDR3 region is CASSSAGGNEQFF. For the CDR3, the DNA is TGTGCCAGCAGCTCAGCGGGGGGCAATGAGCAGTTCTTC.

The chain couples TRBV6-9 to TRBJ2-1; 8 nucleotides line up with TRBD1. The CDR3 length is 14 residues. From germline, CDR1 is MNHGY and CDR2 SVAAGI. The junction had 10 bases not matched to a gene; V was cut back by 10 bases and J by 5 bases. CDR3 sequence reads: CATLGTGGNNEQFF. As DNA, the CDR3 is TGTGCCACCTTGGGGACAGGAGGAAACAATGAGCAGTTCTTC.

The J gene is TRBJ2-5, the V gene TRBV9; 12 nucleotides match TRBD2. Per the germline V gene, CDR1 is SGDLS and CDR2 is YYNGEE. The junction had 10 bases not matched to a gene; V was cut back by 0 bases and J by 4 bases. This CDR3 has 18 residues. The CDR3 is CASSVAPSGGVGRETQYF. The DNA of the CDR3 is TGTGCCAGCAGCGTAGCTCCTAGCGGGGGGGTGGGTAGAGAGACCCAGTACTTC.

This clone was picked up a small number of times. This sequence joins TRBV7-2 and TRBJ1-2, with D tentatively TRBD1 (6 bases). Germline V gene data show CDR1 as SGHTA and CDR2 as FQGNSA. There are 13 residues in the CDR3. The ends were cut back, 1 base at V and 5 bases at J, with 8 bases in the middle. CDR3 in amino acids: CASSLERGYGYTF. The CDR3 DNA follows: TGTGCCAGCAGCTTAGAGAGGGGGTATGGCTACACCTTC.

The rearrangement links TRBV6-5 to TRBJ2-7; 8 positions agree with TRBD2. The germline V gene encodes CDR1 MNHEY and CDR2 SVGAGI. The CDR3 runs 14 residues. With V trimmed by 5 bases and J by 3 bases, 6 bases remained unmatched. CDR3 DNA sequence: TGTGCCAGCAGTATATTAGCGGGGCACTACGAGCAGTACTTC. Protein product: CASSILAGHYEQYF.

Details on this clone: The identical CDR3 is also encoded by other nucleotide sequences in the sample. The chain is built from TRBV30 and TRBJ1-1; D is unresolved. CDR3 length: 13 residues. The V end was cut by 1 base, the J end by 1 base, with 7 bases between. CDR1 and CDR2 (germline): GTSNPN, SVGIG (reference sequence). Here the CDR3 reads CAWSGGRNTEAFF. The CDR3 DNA follows: TGTGCCTGGAGTGGCGGCAGGAACACTGAAGCTTTCTTT.

This clone was picked up a small number of times. The V call is TRBV5-1, the J call TRBJ2-7; a weak D match, TRBD1 (5 bases). From germline, CDR1 is SGHRS and CDR2 YFSETQ. The CDR3 loop spans 14 amino acids. V dropped 1 base and J dropped 2 bases, with 10 bases sitting between them. CDR3 sequence (DNA): TGCGCCAGCAGCTTGTTAGGACACACCTACGAGCAGTACTTC. Its translation is CASSLLGHTYEQYF.

The chain joins TRBV18 to TRBJ2-5; D is ambiguous. This CDR3 has 13 residues. CDR1 and CDR2 (germline): KGHSH, LQKENI. The ends were cut back, 0 bases at V and 2 bases at J, with 4 bases in the middle. DNA for the CDR3: TGTGCCAGCTCACCACCAGAGCAAGAGACCCAGTACTTC. The encoded protein is CASSPPEQETQYF.

The chain joins TRBV19 to TRBJ2-3; 12 bases match TRBD2. Germline V gene sequence: CDR1 LNHDA, CDR2 SQIVND (reference sequence). This CDR3 has 17 amino acids. V was pared by 1 base and J by 9 bases, with 11 bases of the junction left unmatched. CDR3 nucleotide sequence: TGTGCCAGTAGTATAGCTTTGACTAGCGGGGGCCCGGAGACGCAGTATTTT. Translation gives CASSIALTSGGPETQYF.

The chain carries TRBV2 and TRBJ2-3; no reliable D call. In germline, CDR1 is SNHLY, CDR2 FYNNEI. Trimming removed 5 bases from V and 3 bases from J, with 12 bases in between. CDR3 size: 14 residues. The CDR3 here is CASSRLGTTDTQYF. Here the CDR3 DNA reads TGTGCCAGCAGTCGCCTTGGTACTACAGATACGCAGTATTTT.

This clone was counted a few times. V gene TRBV5-4 combines with J gene TRBJ2-7, with D maybe TRBD2 (5 bases). V was cut by 4 bases and J by 7 bases, with 15 bases left in between. The CDR3 spans 13 residues. Germline CDR1 reads SGHNT; CDR2 reads YYREEE (reference sequence). The DNA for the CDR3 is TGTGCCAGCAGCCCGGGGTCCCTTGTAGAGCAGTACTTC. Its protein product is CASSPGSLVEQYF.

Many counts were recorded for this clone. The V and J genes are TRBV6-5 and TRBJ2-1; weak D call: TRBD1 (6 bases). This CDR3 spans 15 amino acids. V dropped 0 bases and J dropped 5 bases, with 11 bases sitting between them. Germline lookup yields CDR1 MNHEY and CDR2 SVGAGI. The CDR3 region has the DNA TGTGCCAGCAGTTACTCGGGACACTCGAACAATGAGCAGTTCTTC. Its translation is CASSYSGHSNNEQFF.

The rearrangement uses TRBV18 and TRBJ1-4; D might be TRBD1 (5 bases). V lost 1 base, J lost 7 bases, and 16 bases lay in between. The CDR3 totals 16 residues. Germline assignment: CDR1 KGHSH and CDR2 LQKENI. The chain's CDR3 is CASSPQPPGRGEKLFF. CDR3 DNA: TGTGCCAGCTCACCACAACCGCCAGGGAGGGGTGAAAAACTGTTTTTT.

This rearrangement joins TRBV5-6 to TRBJ2-1; D call uncertain. Between the trimmed V and J ends, which lost 3 bases and 8 bases, there was a span of 6 bases. The CDR3 sequence is 11 residues long. From germline, CDR1 is SGHDT and CDR2 YYEEEE. The CDR3 sequence: CASSSRDEQFF. DNA of the CDR3: TGTGCCAGCAGCTCCCGGGATGAGCAGTTCTTC.

The V call is TRBV6-5, the J call TRBJ1-4, with D tentatively TRBD1 (5 bases). Between the trimmed V and J ends, which lost 0 bases and 1 base, there was a span of 6 bases. The CDR3 totals 15 residues. Germline V CDR1 and CDR2: MNHEY, SVGAGI. The CDR3 sequence: CASSYSGLTNEKLFF. The CDR3 DNA is TGTGCCAGCAGTTACTCGGGGCTAACTAATGAAAAACTGTTTTTT.

The rearrangement uses TRBV27 and TRBJ2-7, with D possibly matching TRBD1 (6 bases). V lost 3 bases and J 6 bases, leaving 12 bases between the germline ends. There are 13 residues in the CDR3. Germline CDR1 is MNHEY and CDR2 is SMNVEV (reference sequence). CDR3 residues: CASSFGSGVEQYF. In DNA form, the CDR3 reads TGTGCCAGCAGTTTCGGGTCAGGGGTCGAGCAGTACTTC.

V usage is TRBV6-9 and J usage is TRBJ2-3; possible D gene TRBD1, 5 bases. There are 14 residues in the CDR3. CDR1 MNHGY and CDR2 SVAAGI come from the germline V gene. Trimming left V 8 bases short and J 6 bases short, with 18 bases between. The CDR3 protein is CASGPDRPTDTQYF. The CDR3 DNA follows: TGTGCCAGCGGCCCCGACAGACCCACGGATACGCAGTATTTT.

CDR3 in amino acids: CASSQVETGTTDTQYF. The CDR3 DNA reads TGCGCCAGCAGCCAAGTAGAGACAGGGACCACAGATACGCAGTATTTT. V usage is TRBV4-1 and J usage is TRBJ2-3, with 7 bases identical to TRBD1. V lost 1 base to trimming and J lost 2 bases; unmatched junction nucleotides: 6. Germline V gene lookup returns CDR1 MGHRA and CDR2 YSYEKL. This CDR3 contains 16 residues.

V usage is TRBV18 and J usage is TRBJ2-3, with 7 bases identical to TRBD1. This CDR3 spans 15 amino acids. CDR1 is KGHSH, CDR2 LQKENI, per germline. The V gene end was trimmed by 3 bases and the J gene end by 2 bases; junction bases not matched to a gene: 5. This CDR3 reads CASSPPGQNTDTQYF. In DNA form, the CDR3 reads TGTGCCAGCTCACCGCCGGGACAGAACACAGATACGCAGTATTTT.

The rearrangement joins TRBV2 to TRBJ1-2; TRBD1 is a possible D gene (6 bases). The germline V gene has CDR1 SNHLY and CDR2 FYNNEI. The CDR3 runs to 14 residues. The ends were cut back, 6 bases at V and 7 bases at J, with 18 bases in the middle. Written as DNA, the CDR3 is TGTGCCAGCAGGGCCCTGGGGGCCATCGGTGGCTACACCTTC. Residues: CASRALGAIGGYTF.

The chain uses TRBV5-1 and TRBJ2-3, with TRBD1 matching 8 bases. Per the germline V gene, CDR1 is SGHRS and CDR2 is YFSETQ. CDR3 size: 14 residues. The V segment lost 5 bases and the J segment 4 bases; nucleotides outside the gene matches: 6. The CDR3 DNA sequence: TGCGCCAGCAGTCACCCGGGACAGGCAGATACGCAGTATTTT. It translates to CASSHPGQADTQYF.

The chain is built from TRBV18 and TRBJ2-2; D remains unclear. The germline V gene encodes CDR1 KGHSH and CDR2 LQKENI. The CDR3 contains 13 residues. The germline V and J ends were trimmed by 6 bases and 1 base, with 6 bases remaining between them. The CDR3 is CASSPQNTGELFF. CDR3 sequence (DNA): TGTGCCAGCTCTCCCCAGAACACCGGGGAGCTGTTTTTT.

There are a few counts of this clone. The chain combines TRBV6-1 with TRBJ1-2; D might be TRBD1 (5 bases). Between the trimmed V and J ends, which lost 2 bases and 5 bases, there was a span of 9 bases. The CDR3 covers 13 residues. Germline CDR1 MNHNS, CDR2 SASEGT. For the CDR3, the DNA is TGTGCCAGCAGTGAACGACAGACGTATGGCTACACCTTC. It translates to CASSERQTYGYTF.

This clone appeared a few times. This chain links TRBV2 with TRBJ1-2; 7 bases fit TRBD1. Germline trimming cut 5 bases from V and 4 bases from J; bases unmatched to any gene: 7. This CDR3 has 14 residues. Germline CDR1 reads SNHLY; CDR2 reads FYNNEI. The CDR3 region is CASSPGQTTYGYTF. The DNA of the CDR3 is TGTGCCAGCAGTCCGGGACAGACGACCTATGGCTACACCTTC.

This clone has only one observation. This chain links TRBV7-9 with TRBJ2-2; TRBD2 aligns across 8 bases. J was trimmed by 3 bases and V by 5 bases; bases with no gene match: 2. Germline V gene lookup returns CDR1 SEHNR and CDR2 FQNEAQ (reference sequence). CDR3 length: 14 residues. The CDR3 is CASSQAGDTGELFF. DNA of the CDR3: TGTGCCAGCAGCCAAGCGGGAGACACCGGGGAGCTGTTTTTT.

This chain connects TRBV7-8 to TRBJ2-2, with 8 bases identical to TRBD1. The V gene end was trimmed by 1 base and the J gene end by 6 bases; junction bases not matched to a gene: 13. The CDR3 sequence is 18 residues long. Germline V lookup: CDR1 SGHVS, CDR2 FQNEAQ. CDR3 nucleotide sequence: TGTGCCAGCAGCTTAGGTTGGGGACAGGCGAAAACGGCCGGGGAGCTGTTTTTT. Its translation: CASSLGWGQAKTAGELFF. Filled out from reference TRBV7-8 and TRBJ2-2, the complete variable domain reads GAGVSQSPRYKVAKRGQDVALRCDPISGHVSLFWYQQALGQGPEFLTYFQNEAQLDKSGLPSDRFFAERPEGSVSTLKIQRTQQEDSAVYLCASSLGWGQAKTAGELFFGEGSRLTVL.

This clone was counted a few times. The same CDR3 is also encoded by other DNA sequences in this sample. This chain joins TRBV27 and TRBJ2-3; TRBD1 might be the D (6 bases). V lost 3 bases, J lost 5 bases, and 9 bases lay in between. This CDR3 is built from 13 residues. Per the germline V gene, CDR1 is MNHEY and CDR2 is SMNVEV (reference sequence). CDR3 loop: CASSFRGGDTQYF. The CDR3 nucleotides read TGTGCCAGCAGTTTCAGGGGCGGAGATACGCAGTATTTT.